These 5 T cell receptor beta chains share one sample of origin, sequenced in a study of T cells after yellow fever vaccination. One entry per CDR3 protein, called by TCRdb with MiXCR from the 5' RACE reads. This table has 150,000 to 200,000 distinct CDR3 sequences, approximately 6.7% appearing once. Sequences were derived from CD4+ T cells sorted from PBMCs, sampled less than 6 days after the first yellow fever vaccination. Source of these receptors: a young man who received the YFV17D yellow fever vaccine.

This clonotype was detected ten times or more. The rearrangement links TRBV29-1 to TRBJ1-1; tentative D call: TRBD1 (5 bases). CDR1 is SQVTM, CDR2 ANQGSEA, per germline. This CDR3 is built from 15 residues. V lost 4 bases to trimming and J lost 0 bases, with 15 bases between them. CDR3 DNA sequence: TGCAGCGTTGGGGCAGGGTGGGGGATGAACACTGAAGCTTTCTTT. This translates into CSVGAGWGMNTEAFF. Drawing the rest from reference TRBV29-1 and TRBJ1-1, the complete variable domain is SAVISQKPSRDICQRGTSLTIQCQVDSQVTMMFWYRQQPGQSLTLIATANQGSEATYESGFVIDKFPISRPNLTFSTLTVSNMSPEDSSIYLCSVGAGWGMNTEAFFGQGTRLTVV.

This clonotype was detected many times. The chain carries TRBV20-1 and TRBJ2-3, with TRBD2 matching 7 bases. Germline V gives CDR1 DFQATT, CDR2 SNEGSKA (reference sequence). The CDR3 runs 15 residues. The trim removed 5 bases at V and 4 bases at J, leaving 12 bases unmatched. The CDR3 DNA is TGCAGTGCTCTGAGGGCAGCGGGGTATCCAGATACGCAGTATTTT. Amino acid sequence: CSALRAAGYPDTQYF.

The J gene is TRBJ2-7, the V gene TRBV7-2, with unresolved D. In germline, CDR1 is SGHTA, CDR2 FQGNSA. The CDR3 is made up of 13 amino acids. Trimming removed 5 bases at V and 9 bases at J, with 17 bases between. CDR3 DNA sequence: TGTGCCAGCAGCCTAGGGTCCAGTCCCAGGCAGTACTTC. Translating gives CASSLGSSPRQYF.

The chain's CDR3 is CASSLSVPPDTQYF. The CDR3 coding sequence is TGTGCCAGCAGCTTATCGGTTCCCCCCGATACGCAGTATTTT. The rearrangement links TRBV7-2 to TRBJ2-3, with unresolved D. The V gene lost 2 bases and the J gene lost 6 bases, with 12 bases spanning the gap. The germline V gene encodes CDR1 SGHTA and CDR2 FQGNSA. The CDR3 sequence is 14 residues long.

The sample holds a few counts of this clonotype. V usage is TRBV15 and J usage is TRBJ2-7, with a weak D call TRBD2 (6 bases). Germline V gene sequence: CDR1 LNHNV, CDR2 YYDKDF (reference sequence). Trimming removed 0 bases from V and 7 bases from J, with 16 bases in between. The CDR3 is made up of 15 amino acids. The CDR3 protein is CATSRDLGGELEQYV. As DNA, the CDR3 is TGTGCCACCAGCAGAGATCTAGGAGGGGAACTAGAGCAGTACGTC.